This T cell receptor beta chain was profiled in a study of T-cell memory formation after mild COVID-19. Broader study findings: Clones which contracted sat mainly in CM and EM if CD4+, and in EMRA if CD8+.

This clonotype was seen a few times. The target antigen is unknown. TCRdb passed the 5' RACE reads through MiXCR, listing each CDR3 protein once. The data show about 270,000 distinct CDR3 sequences, 15% seen once. Trimming took 0 bases from V and 3 from J; bases not matched to a gene: 2. CDR1 and CDR2 from the germline V gene are SGHRS and YFSETQ. The length of the CDR3 is 14 residues. The sequenced material came from PBMCs or a T cell subset sorted from them (not recorded which). This receptor was obtained from an adult woman who had mild COVID-19 (a few samples of this study predate the infection). Cell type and time point are not known. The chain combines TRBV5-1 with TRBJ2-7, with 8 bases matching TRBD2. The CDR3 region has the DNA TGCGCCAGCAGCTTGGAAGGGACTAGCTACGAGCAGTACTTC. Translating it yields CASSLEGTSYEQYF.